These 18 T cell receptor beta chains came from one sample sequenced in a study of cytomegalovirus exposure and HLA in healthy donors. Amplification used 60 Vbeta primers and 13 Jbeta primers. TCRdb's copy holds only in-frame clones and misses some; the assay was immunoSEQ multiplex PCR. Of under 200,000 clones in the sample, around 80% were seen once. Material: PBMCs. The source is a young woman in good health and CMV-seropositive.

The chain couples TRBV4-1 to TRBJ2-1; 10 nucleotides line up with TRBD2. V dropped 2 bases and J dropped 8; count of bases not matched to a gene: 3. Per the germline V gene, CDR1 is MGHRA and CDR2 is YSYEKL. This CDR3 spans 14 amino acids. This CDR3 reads CASSQLAGEHEQFF. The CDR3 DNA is TGCGCCAGCAGCCAACTAGCGGGAGAACATGAGCAGTTCTTC.

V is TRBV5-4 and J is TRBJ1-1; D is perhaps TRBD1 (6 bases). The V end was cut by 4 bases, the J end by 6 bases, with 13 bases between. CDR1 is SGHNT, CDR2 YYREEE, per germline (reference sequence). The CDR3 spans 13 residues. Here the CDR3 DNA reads TGTGCCAGCAGCGCCCATGACAGGTCTGAAGCTTTCTTT. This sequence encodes CASSAHDRSEAFF.

DNA of the CDR3: TGCGCCAGCAGCCAAGTAGGGGCGGGGGGCAATAATTCACCCCTCCACTTT. Protein sequence: CASSQVGAGGNNSPLHF. The chain has TRBV4-3 and TRBJ1-6, with a tentative D call TRBD1 (6 bases). The V gene lost 1 base and the J gene lost 5 bases, with 15 bases spanning the gap. The CDR3 is 17 amino acids. The germline V gene encodes CDR1 LGHNA and CDR2 YSLEER.

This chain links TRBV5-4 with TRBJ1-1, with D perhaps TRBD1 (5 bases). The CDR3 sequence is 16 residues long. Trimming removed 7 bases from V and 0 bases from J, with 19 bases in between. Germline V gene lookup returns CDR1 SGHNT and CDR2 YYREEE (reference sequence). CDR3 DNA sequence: TGTGCCAGCCGTTACCGGGGAGGGGAGATGAACACTGAAGCTTTCTTT. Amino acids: CASRYRGGEMNTEAFF. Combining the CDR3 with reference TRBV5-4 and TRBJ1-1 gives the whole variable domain ETGVTQSPTHLIKTRGQQVTLRCSSQSGHNTVSWYQQALGQGPQFIFQYYREEENGRGNFPPRFSGLQFPNYSSELNVNALELDDSALYLCASRYRGGEMNTEAFFGQGTRLTVV.

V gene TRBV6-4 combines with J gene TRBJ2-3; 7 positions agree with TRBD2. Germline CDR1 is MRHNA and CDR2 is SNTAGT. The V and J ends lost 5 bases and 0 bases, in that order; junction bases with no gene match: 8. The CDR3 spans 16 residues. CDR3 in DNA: TGTGCCAGCAGTCCACGACTAGCTGCTAGCACAGATACGCAGTATTTT. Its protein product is CASSPRLAASTDTQYF.

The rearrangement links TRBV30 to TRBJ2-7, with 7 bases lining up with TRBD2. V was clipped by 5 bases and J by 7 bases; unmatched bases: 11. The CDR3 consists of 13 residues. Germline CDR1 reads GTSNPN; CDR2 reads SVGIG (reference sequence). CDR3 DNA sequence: TGTGCCTGGTCCGGAAAGCGGGGCTCTGAGCAGTACTTC. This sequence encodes CAWSGKRGSEQYF.

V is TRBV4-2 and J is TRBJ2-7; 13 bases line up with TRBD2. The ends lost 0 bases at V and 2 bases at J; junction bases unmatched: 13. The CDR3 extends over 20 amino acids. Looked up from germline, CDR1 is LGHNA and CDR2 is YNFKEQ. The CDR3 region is CASSQDHATSGGPGAYEQYF. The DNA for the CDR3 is TGTGCCAGCAGCCAAGATCATGCGACTAGCGGGGGGCCTGGCGCCTACGAGCAGTACTTC.

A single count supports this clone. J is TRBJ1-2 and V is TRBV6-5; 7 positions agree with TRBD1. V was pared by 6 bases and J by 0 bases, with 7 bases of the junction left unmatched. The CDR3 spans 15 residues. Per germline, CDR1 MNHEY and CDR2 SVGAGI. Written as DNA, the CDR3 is TGTGCCAGCAGCCGGACCGGGACAGCTAACTATGGCTACACCTTC. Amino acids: CASSRTGTANYGYTF.

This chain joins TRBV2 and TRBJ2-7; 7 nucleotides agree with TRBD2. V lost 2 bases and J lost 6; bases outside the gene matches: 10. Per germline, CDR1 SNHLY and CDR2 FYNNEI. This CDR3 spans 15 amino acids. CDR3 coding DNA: TGTGCCAGCAGTGAACTGCGGGACTACGACTTCGAGCAGTACTTC. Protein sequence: CASSELRDYDFEQYF.

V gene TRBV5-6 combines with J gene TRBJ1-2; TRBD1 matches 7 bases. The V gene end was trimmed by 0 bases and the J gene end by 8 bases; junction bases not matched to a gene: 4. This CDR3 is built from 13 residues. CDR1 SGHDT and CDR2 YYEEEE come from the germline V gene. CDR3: CASSLERGRGYTF. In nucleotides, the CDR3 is TGTGCCAGCAGCTTGGAGAGGGGGCGCGGCTACACCTTC.

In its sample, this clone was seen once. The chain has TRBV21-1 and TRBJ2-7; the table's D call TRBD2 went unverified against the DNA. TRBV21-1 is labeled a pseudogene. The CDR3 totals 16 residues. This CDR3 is CASSKRMREGPSEQYF. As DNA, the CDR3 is TGTGCCAGCAGCAAAAGAATGCGGGAGGGCCCAAGCGAGCAGTACTTC.

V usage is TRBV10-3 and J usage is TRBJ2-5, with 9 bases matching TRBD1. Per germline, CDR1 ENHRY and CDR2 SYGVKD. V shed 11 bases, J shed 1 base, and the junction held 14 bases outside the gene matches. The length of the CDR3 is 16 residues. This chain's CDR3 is CASGGQGRGVQETQYF. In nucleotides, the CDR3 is TGTGCCTCCGGGGGACAGGGAAGAGGGGTCCAAGAGACCCAGTACTTC.

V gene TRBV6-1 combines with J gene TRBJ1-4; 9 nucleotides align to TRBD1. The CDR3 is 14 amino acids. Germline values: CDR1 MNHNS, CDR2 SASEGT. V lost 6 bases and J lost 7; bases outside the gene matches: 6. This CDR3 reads CASRETGGSEKLFF. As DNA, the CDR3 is TGTGCCAGCAGAGAGACAGGGGGGAGTGAAAAACTGTTTTTT.

The CDR3 region has the DNA TGTGCCAGCAGCTTAGCCCCCGGGATCGATCGCTCTGGGGCCAACGTCCTGACTTTC. This translates into CASSLAPGIDRSGANVLTF. The chain recombines TRBV7-9 with TRBJ2-6; D is possibly TRBD2 (5 bases). Trimming pared 0 bases from V and 0 bases from J, leaving 15 bases between. Germline CDR1 is SEHNR and CDR2 is FQNEAQ (reference sequence). This CDR3 contains 19 residues.

The CDR3 sequence: CASSYVRGGLYEQYF. The DNA for the CDR3 is TGTGCCAGCAGTTACGTTCGGGGGGGACTGTACGAGCAGTACTTC. The V gene is TRBV6-5, the J gene TRBJ2-7, with 8 bases aligning to TRBD2. The length of the CDR3 is 15 residues. The V gene's germline CDR1 is MNHEY and CDR2 SVGAGI. With 2 bases clipped from V and 4 bases from J, the junction kept 7 bases outside the gene matches.

CDR3 amino acids: CASSGSGLEQYF. In nucleotides, the CDR3 is TGCGCCAGCAGCGGGTCTGGTTTAGAGCAGTACTTC. The V and J genes are TRBV10-1 and TRBJ2-7; D is ambiguous. This CDR3 contains 12 residues. V shed 6 bases and J shed 7 bases, with 13 bases lying between them. Germline V gene sequence: CDR1 WNHNN, CDR2 SYGVQD (reference sequence).

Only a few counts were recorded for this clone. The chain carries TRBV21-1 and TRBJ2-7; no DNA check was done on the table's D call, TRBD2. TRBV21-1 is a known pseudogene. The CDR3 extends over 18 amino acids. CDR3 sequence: CASSKLGSGGTSSYEQYF. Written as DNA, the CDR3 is TGTGCCAGCAGCAAATTAGGTAGCGGGGGCACAAGCTCCTACGAGCAGTACTTC.

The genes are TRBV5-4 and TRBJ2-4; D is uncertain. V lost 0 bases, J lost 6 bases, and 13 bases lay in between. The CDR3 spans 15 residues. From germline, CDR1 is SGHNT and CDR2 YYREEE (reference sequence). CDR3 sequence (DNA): TGTGCCAGCAGCTTGGACGGCCGAGGAAGAAACATTCAGTACTTC. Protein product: CASSLDGRGRNIQYF.